This TCR beta chain was captured in a study of graft-versus-host responses after intestinal transplantation. In the study overall: Transplant types were multivisceral, liver-intestinal, or isolated intestinal. Each patient got anti-thymocyte globulin induction, then tacrolimus and steroids for about 3 years.

Study observations and caveats: Allograft graft-versus-host to host-versus-graft clonal ratios ran high in patients with graft-donor T cell macrochimerism. Declines in HvG clones occurring early post-transplant were associated with peak circulating GvH clone levels.

Here immunoSEQ multiplex PCR was the method, and the copy in TCRdb shows in-frame clones only, minus some. The sample holds some 13,000 clones, around 88% seen once. A remark on this clone: As yet, its antigen is unknown.

Germline lookup yields CDR1 KGHSH and CDR2 LQKENI. The CDR3 is made up of 16 amino acids. Unmatched junction bases numbered 1, after V lost 3 bases and J lost 2 bases. The receptor comes from a human patient who received an intestinal transplant, so some T cells may come from the graft donor. The material sequenced was PBMCs, taken just under 130 days after transplant. The chain joins TRBV18 to TRBJ2-6; 10 bases map to TRBD1. In DNA, the CDR3 is TGTGCCAGCTCACCGACAGGGGGCGCTGGGGCCAACGTCCTGACTTTC. Its protein product is CASSPTGGAGANVLTF. Using reference TRBV18 and TRBJ2-6 for the parts outside the CDR3, the full variable domain is NAGVMQNPRHLVRRRGQEARLRCSPMKGHSHVYWYRQLPEEGLKFMVYLQKENIIDESGMPKERFSAEFPKEGPSILRIQQVVRGDSAAYFCASSPTGGAGANVLTFGAGSRLTVL.